The 28 T cell receptor beta chains below were found in one sample sequenced in a study of cytotoxic CD8 clonotypes in ibrutinib-treated CLL (dated by TCRdb to the early 2020s). The library was built by means of the immunoSEQ multiplex PCR assay. TCRdb provides this immuneACCESS table in a form limited to in-frame rearrangements. Some clones are lacking; in checked studies, under half of them reflect an unresolved V gene, and why the rest are absent is not known. Here the sample has fewer than 400,000 clones; roughly two thirds occur a single time. About 6.7% of the sample belongs to the ten largest clones. Sequenced material: PBMCs, taken after 36 months of ibrutinib treatment. The receptors shown here come from a human donor with chronic lymphocytic leukemia.

The V call is TRBV6-1, the J call TRBJ1-5; D perhaps matches TRBD1 (5 bases). Between the trimmed V and J ends, which lost 4 bases and 9 bases, there was a span of 16 bases. The CDR3 runs to 14 residues. In germline, CDR1 is MNHNS, CDR2 SASEGT. The CDR3 coding sequence is TGTGCCAGCAGTGCTACAGGCTGGGGTAGGCCCCAGCATTTT. This sequence encodes CASSATGWGRPQHF.

This clone was detected a few times. V gene TRBV29-1 combines with J gene TRBJ1-1; TRBD1 matches at 10 bases. The V gene's germline CDR1 is SQVTM and CDR2 ANQGSEA. The CDR3 is 14 residues long. With 2 bases clipped from V and 8 bases from J, the junction kept 8 bases outside the gene matches. In nucleotides, the CDR3 is TGCAGCGTTGAACATGGGGACAGGGGAGACGAAGCTTTCTTT. The encoded protein is CSVEHGDRGDEAFF.

A few counts support this clone. This rearrangement joins TRBV4-1 to TRBJ1-1, with TRBD1 identical over 7 bases. The junction had 5 bases not matched to a gene; V was cut back by 10 bases and J by 3 bases. The CDR3 has 12 amino acids. CDR1 and CDR2 from the germline V gene are MGHRA and YSYEKL. DNA for the CDR3: TGCGCCACTACCGACAGGGACACTGAAGCTTTCTTT. Its protein is CATTDRDTEAFF.

This chain links TRBV5-1 with TRBJ1-3, with 8 bases identical to TRBD1. Trimming took 4 bases from V and 2 from J; bases not matched to a gene: 5. CDR3 length equals 15 residues. The germline CDR1 and CDR2 sequences are SGHRS and YFSETQ. The CDR3 coding sequence is TGCGCCAGCAGCCCAGGGGGCCAAACTGGAAACACCATATATTTT. It yields the protein CASSPGGQTGNTIYF.

The V gene is TRBV5-6, the J gene TRBJ2-5; no firm D call. V lost 2 bases to trimming and J lost 5 bases, with 7 bases between them. Germline CDR1 and CDR2: SGHDT and YYEEEE. This CDR3 spans 12 amino acids. CDR3 sequence reads: CASSFGAETQYF. The CDR3 nucleotides read TGTGCCAGCAGCTTTGGAGCGGAGACCCAGTACTTC.

The gene calls are TRBV23-1 and TRBJ2-7; a weak D match, TRBD1 (5 bases). TRBV23-1 is assigned to the ORF class and has an uncertain function. The germline V and J ends were trimmed by 4 bases and 7 bases, with 14 bases remaining between them. The CDR3 runs 13 residues. The CDR3 loop reads CASSRGRPREQYF. The CDR3 nucleotides are TGCGCCAGCAGTCGGGGCAGGCCCAGAGAGCAGTACTTC.

The rearrangement joins TRBV19 to TRBJ2-4; D not certain. CDR1 LNHDA and CDR2 SQIVND come from the germline V gene (reference sequence). The CDR3 runs to 14 residues. V lost 5 bases and J lost 3, with 11 bases in between. The CDR3 sequence: CASSGGGNKNIQYF. CDR3 DNA sequence: TGTGCCAGTAGTGGCGGTGGAAACAAAAACATTCAGTACTTC.

There are a few counts of this clone. The chain couples TRBV5-1 to TRBJ1-3; 7 bases are a match to TRBD1. The CDR3 spans 15 residues. V shed 7 bases, J shed 2 bases, and the junction held 9 bases outside the gene matches. Germline CDR1 is SGHRS and CDR2 is YFSETQ. CDR3 DNA sequence: TGCGCCAGCCGACCTCAAACAGGGGCTGGAAACACCATATATTTT. As protein: CASRPQTGAGNTIYF.

The CDR3 reads CASSVDRGEAFF. The CDR3 coding sequence is TGCGCCAGCAGCGTTGACAGGGGTGAAGCTTTCTTT. The rearrangement joins TRBV5-1 to TRBJ1-1; TRBD1 matches 8 bases. V was clipped by 4 bases and J by 7 bases; unmatched bases: 3. From germline, CDR1 is SGHRS and CDR2 YFSETQ. CDR3 length: 12 residues.

A few counts support this clone. V and J are TRBV18 and TRBJ2-3; the match to TRBD2 covers 9 bases. Trimming took 6 bases from V and 2 from J; bases not matched to a gene: 9. Germline V gene sequence: CDR1 KGHSH, CDR2 LQKENI. The CDR3 consists of 16 residues. In DNA, the CDR3 is TGTGCCAGCTCCCATAAGGTAGCGGGAGACACAGATACGCAGTATTTT. Translation: CASSHKVAGDTDTQYF.

The chain carries TRBV4-3 and TRBJ1-5; possible D gene TRBD1, 6 bases. The CDR3 runs to 16 residues. Germline loops: CDR1 LGHNA, CDR2 YSLEER. The ends were cut back, 5 bases at V and 3 bases at J, with 17 bases in the middle. The CDR3 sequence is CASSEGAWDINQPQHF. CDR3 nucleotide sequence: TGCGCCAGCAGCGAAGGGGCGTGGGACATCAATCAGCCCCAGCATTTT.

This clone was counted between two and nine times. The chain carries TRBV6-1 and TRBJ1-3; D not resolved. V was shortened by 9 bases and J by 7 bases, with 7 bases between the two germline ends. This CDR3 region has 10 residues. Germline CDR1 and CDR2: MNHNS and SASEGT. CDR3 loop: CASGRNTIYF. CDR3 bases: TGTGCCAGTGGCAGGAACACCATATATTTT.

This rearrangement joins TRBV9 to TRBJ2-2; TRBD2 aligns across 8 bases. The CDR3 contains 15 residues. V lost 3 bases, J lost 2 bases, and 3 bases stayed unmatched. Germline CDR1 SGDLS, CDR2 YYNGEE. DNA for the CDR3: TGTGCCAGCAGCGATAGCGGGATAAACACCGGGGAGCTGTTTTTT. Its translation: CASSDSGINTGELFF.

The chain joins TRBV27 to TRBJ2-7; a weak D match, TRBD1 (6 bases). CDR1 and CDR2 from the germline V gene are MNHEY and SMNVEV (reference sequence). This CDR3 has 17 residues. V was shortened by 6 bases and J by 4 bases, with 25 bases between the two germline ends. The CDR3, as DNA: TGTGCCAGCAGCTTAGCCCGAGTCGCAGGGGACCTATACGAGCAGTACTTC. Translating it yields CASSLARVAGDLYEQYF.

This chain joins TRBV28 and TRBJ2-3, with D uncertain. Germline lookup yields CDR1 MDHEN and CDR2 SYDVKM. The CDR3 runs to 13 residues. The germline V and J ends were trimmed by 2 bases and 6 bases, with 9 bases remaining between them. The CDR3 coding sequence is TGTGCCAGCAGTTTAGGCAACGCCGATACGCAGTATTTT. Its translation is CASSLGNADTQYF.

This clone was seen a single time. V gene TRBV25-1 combines with J gene TRBJ2-1, with D possibly being TRBD1 (5 bases). V gave up 7 bases and J gave up 3 bases, with 10 bases separating them. The CDR3 covers 13 residues. Germline CDR1 reads MGHDK; CDR2 reads SYGVNS. This CDR3 is CASKGRGYNEQFF. The CDR3 DNA reads as TGTGCCAGCAAGGGAAGGGGCTACAATGAGCAGTTCTTC.

The V and J genes are TRBV10-3 and TRBJ1-1, with 8 bases lining up with TRBD1. The V gene end was trimmed by 3 bases and the J gene end by 5 bases; junction bases not matched to a gene: 5. CDR3 length equals 14 residues. Germline-derived CDR1 and CDR2 are ENHRY and SYGVKD. CDR3: CAISELTGGTEAFF. In nucleotides, the CDR3 is TGTGCCATCAGTGAACTAACAGGGGGTACTGAAGCTTTCTTT.

This sequence joins TRBV19 and TRBJ1-3; 7 bases line up with TRBD1. The CDR3 has 14 residues. Trimming at V came to 10 bases and at J to 3 bases, leaving 9 bases not matched to a gene. Germline V gives CDR1 LNHDA, CDR2 SQIVND (reference sequence). As DNA, the CDR3 is TGTGCCACCTCAGGGGGAGGGGATGGAAACACCATATATTTT. Translating gives CATSGGGDGNTIYF.

The rearrangement joins TRBV4-1 to TRBJ2-7; 10 nucleotides match TRBD1. CDR1 and CDR2 from the germline V gene are MGHRA and YSYEKL. The ends lost 3 bases at V and 2 bases at J; junction bases unmatched: 7. This CDR3 is built from 16 residues. The CDR3 DNA follows: TGCGCCAGCAGCCAGGGGGCCGGGACAGGGGCCTACGAGCAGTACTTC. As protein: CASSQGAGTGAYEQYF.

The chain carries TRBV7-9 and TRBJ2-2; unclear D gene. The CDR3 spans 16 residues. Looked up from germline, CDR1 is SEHNR and CDR2 is FQNEAQ (reference sequence). The V gene lost 4 bases and the J gene lost 7 bases, with 19 bases spanning the gap. The CDR3 loop is CASSSLTLISSGELFF. The DNA for the CDR3 is TGTGCCAGCAGCTCCTTGACCCTCATAAGTAGCGGGGAGCTGTTTTTT.

The chain uses TRBV6-5 and TRBJ2-6; no clear D. Germline lookup yields CDR1 MNHEY and CDR2 SVGAGI. The V end lost 4 bases, the J end lost 9 bases, and 7 bases lay between the germline ends. CDR3 length: 12 residues. The CDR3 spells CASSSSNNVLTF. The CDR3 bases are TGTGCCAGCAGTTCTTCTAACAACGTCCTGACTTTC.

The rearrangement joins TRBV5-1 to TRBJ2-7; 12 nucleotides agree with TRBD2. The CDR3 runs to 15 residues. V lost 0 bases, J lost 4 bases, and 2 bases stayed unmatched. CDR1 is SGHRS, CDR2 YFSETQ, per germline. The chain's CDR3 is CASSLATSGGYEQYF. Here the CDR3 DNA reads TGCGCCAGCAGCTTGGCCACTAGCGGGGGGTACGAGCAGTACTTC.

The V and J genes are TRBV9 and TRBJ1-4; the D is unclear. The V gene lost 0 bases and the J gene lost 10 bases, with 13 bases spanning the gap. Germline CDR1 and CDR2: SGDLS and YYNGEE. This CDR3 has 14 amino acids. The CDR3 nucleotides are TGTGCCAGCAGCGTAGCCCCAGACGGCGGAAAACTGTTTTTT. This encodes CASSVAPDGGKLFF.

In its sample, this clone was seen a few times. This CDR3 reads CASSPPQGQPQHF. In DNA form, the CDR3 reads TGTGCCAGCAGTCCCCCACAGGGGCAGCCCCAGCATTTT. The chain carries TRBV6-5 and TRBJ1-5; 7 bases align to TRBD1. Germline CDR1 reads MNHEY; CDR2 reads SVGAGI. The CDR3 runs 13 residues. J lost 7 bases, V lost 5 bases, and 5 bases had no gene match.

This clone was seen a handful of times. The chain links TRBV5-1 to TRBJ2-5; TRBD1 matches 12 bases. The CDR3 length is 17 residues. The junction had 8 bases not matched to a gene; V was cut back by 0 bases and J by 5 bases. CDR1 and CDR2 from the germline V gene are SGHRS and YFSETQ. CDR3 coding DNA: TGCGCCAGCAGCTTGGGAGTGGGACAGGGGGCCTATGAGACCCAGTACTTC. Its protein product is CASSLGVGQGAYETQYF.

The chain combines TRBV2 with TRBJ1-5; no firm D call. CDR3 length: 13 amino acids. Germline V CDR1 and CDR2: SNHLY, FYNNEI. Trimming pared 7 bases from V and 0 bases from J, leaving 7 bases between. CDR3 sequence: CASKEFSNQPQHF. In DNA form, the CDR3 reads TGTGCCAGCAAGGAGTTTAGCAATCAGCCCCAGCATTTT. Using reference TRBV2 and TRBJ1-5 for the parts outside the CDR3, the full variable domain is EPEVTQTPSHQVTQMGQEVILRCVPISNHLYFYWYRQILGQKVEFLVSFYNNEISEKSEIFDDQFSVERPDGSNFTLKIRSTKLEDSAMYFCASKEFSNQPQHFGDGTRLSIL.

This clone was recorded a few times. The chain combines TRBV29-1 with TRBJ2-2; the D gene could be TRBD1 or TRBD2 (5 bases each). Germline V gene lookup returns CDR1 SQVTM and CDR2 ANQGSEA. The germline V and J ends were trimmed by 7 bases and 4 bases, with 13 bases remaining between them. The CDR3 consists of 13 residues. CDR3 DNA: TGCAGCGCCCGGGACGCCTCCACCGGGGAGCTGTTTTTT. This encodes CSARDASTGELFF.

This clone was seen more than once but under ten times. The rearrangement joins TRBV2 to TRBJ2-7; D is possibly TRBD1 (6 bases). Germline V gene data show CDR1 as SNHLY and CDR2 as FYNNEI. The CDR3 is made up of 15 amino acids. Trimming cost V 4 bases and J 0 bases, with 13 bases left between them. The CDR3 loop reads CASSGHRARSYEQYF. The CDR3 coding sequence is TGTGCCAGCAGTGGGCACAGGGCCCGCTCCTACGAGCAGTACTTC.